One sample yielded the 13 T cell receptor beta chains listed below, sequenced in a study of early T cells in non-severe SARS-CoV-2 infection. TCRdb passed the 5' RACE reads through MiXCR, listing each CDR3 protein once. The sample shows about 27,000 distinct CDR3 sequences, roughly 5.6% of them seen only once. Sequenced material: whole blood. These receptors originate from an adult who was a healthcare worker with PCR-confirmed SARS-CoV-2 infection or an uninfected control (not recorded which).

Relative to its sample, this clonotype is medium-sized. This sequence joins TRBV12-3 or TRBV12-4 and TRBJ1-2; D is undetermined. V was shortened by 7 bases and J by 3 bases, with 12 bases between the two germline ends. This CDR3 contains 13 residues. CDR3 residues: CASNSREDYGYTF. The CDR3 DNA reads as TGTGCCAGCAATTCCCGGGAGGACTATGGCTACACCTTC.

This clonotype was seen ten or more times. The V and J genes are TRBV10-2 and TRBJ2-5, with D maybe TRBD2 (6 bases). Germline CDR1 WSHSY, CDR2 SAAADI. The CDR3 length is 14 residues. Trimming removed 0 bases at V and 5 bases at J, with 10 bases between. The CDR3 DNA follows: TGCGCCAGCAGTGAGTCGAAAGGGAGGGAGACCCAGTACTTC. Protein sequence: CASSESKGRETQYF.

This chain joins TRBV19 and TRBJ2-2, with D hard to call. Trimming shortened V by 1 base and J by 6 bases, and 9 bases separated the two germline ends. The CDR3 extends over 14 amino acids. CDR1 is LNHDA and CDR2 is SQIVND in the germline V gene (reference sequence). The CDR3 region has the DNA TGTGCCAGTAGTATAGTTAGTGGACCCGGGGAGCTGTTTTTT. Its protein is CASSIVSGPGELFF.

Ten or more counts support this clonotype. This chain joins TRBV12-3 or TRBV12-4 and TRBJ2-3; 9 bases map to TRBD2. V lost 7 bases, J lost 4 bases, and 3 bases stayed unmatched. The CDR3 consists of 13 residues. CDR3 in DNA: TGTGCCAGCACTAGCGGGGCTGCAGATACGCAGTATTTT. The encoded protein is CASTSGAADTQYF.

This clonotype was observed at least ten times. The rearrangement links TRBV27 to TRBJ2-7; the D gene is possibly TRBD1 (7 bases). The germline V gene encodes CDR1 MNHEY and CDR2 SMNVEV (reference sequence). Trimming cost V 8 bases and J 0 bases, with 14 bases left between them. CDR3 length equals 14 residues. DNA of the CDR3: TGTGCCAGCGGGCGGAGGGGGCTCTCCTACGAGCAGTACTTC. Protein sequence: CASGRRGLSYEQYF.

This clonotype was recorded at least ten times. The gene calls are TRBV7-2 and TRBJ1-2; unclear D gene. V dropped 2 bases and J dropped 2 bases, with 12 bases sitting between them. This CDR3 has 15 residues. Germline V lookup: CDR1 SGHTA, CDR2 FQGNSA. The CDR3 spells CASSLIVGGNYGYTF. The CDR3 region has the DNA TGTGCCAGCAGCTTAATCGTCGGAGGGAACTATGGCTACACCTTC.

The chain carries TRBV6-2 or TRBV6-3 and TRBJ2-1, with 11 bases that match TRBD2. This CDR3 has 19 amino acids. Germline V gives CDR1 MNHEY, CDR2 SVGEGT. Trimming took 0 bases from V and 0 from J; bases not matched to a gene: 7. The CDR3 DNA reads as TGTGCCAGCAGTTACTCCTCTAGCGGGAGGACGAGCTCCTACAATGAGCAGTTCTTC. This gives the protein CASSYSSSGRTSSYNEQFF.

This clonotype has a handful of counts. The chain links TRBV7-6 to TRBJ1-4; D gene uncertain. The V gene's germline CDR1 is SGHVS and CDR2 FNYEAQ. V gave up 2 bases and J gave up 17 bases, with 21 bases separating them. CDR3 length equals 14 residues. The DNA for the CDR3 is TGTGCCAGCAGCTTACGGCAAGGACCCCCTAACTGTTTTTTT. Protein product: CASSLRQGPPNCFF.

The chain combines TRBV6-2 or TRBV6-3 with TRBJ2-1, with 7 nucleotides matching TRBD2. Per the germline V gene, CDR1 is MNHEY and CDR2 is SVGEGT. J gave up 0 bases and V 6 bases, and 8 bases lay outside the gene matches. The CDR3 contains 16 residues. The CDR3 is CASSARLAFSYNEQFF. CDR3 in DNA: TGTGCCAGCAGCGCGCGACTAGCCTTCTCCTACAATGAGCAGTTCTTC.

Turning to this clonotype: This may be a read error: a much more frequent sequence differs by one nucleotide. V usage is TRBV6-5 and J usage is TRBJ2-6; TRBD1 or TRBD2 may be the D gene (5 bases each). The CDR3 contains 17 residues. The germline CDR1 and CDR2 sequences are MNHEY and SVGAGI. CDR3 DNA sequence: TGTGCCAGCAGTTACTCCGGGACGGCCTCTAGGGCCAACGTCCTGACTTTC. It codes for CASSYSGTASRANVLTF.

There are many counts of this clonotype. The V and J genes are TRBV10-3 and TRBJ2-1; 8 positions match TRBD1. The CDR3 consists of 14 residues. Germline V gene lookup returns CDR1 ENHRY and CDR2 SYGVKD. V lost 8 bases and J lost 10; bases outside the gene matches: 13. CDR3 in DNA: TGTGCCATCGTCTCGGACAGGGATACGCAAGAGCAGTTCTTC. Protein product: CAIVSDRDTQEQFF.

The CDR3 loop is CASSLRGHSNTDTQYF. CDR3 DNA sequence: TGTGCCAGCAGTTTGCGGGGGCACTCTAACACAGATACGCAGTATTTT. J is TRBJ2-3 and V is TRBV6-2 or TRBV6-3, with D possibly being TRBD2 (7 bases). There are 16 residues in the CDR3. Trimming pared 4 bases from V and 2 bases from J, leaving 16 bases between. Per the germline V gene, CDR1 is MNHEY and CDR2 is SVGEGT.

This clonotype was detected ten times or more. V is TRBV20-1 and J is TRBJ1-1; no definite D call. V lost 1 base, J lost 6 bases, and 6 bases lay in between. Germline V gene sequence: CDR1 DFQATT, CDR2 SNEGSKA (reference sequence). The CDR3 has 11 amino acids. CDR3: CSARVGAEAFF. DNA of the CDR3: TGCAGTGCTAGAGTCGGAGCTGAAGCTTTCTTT.